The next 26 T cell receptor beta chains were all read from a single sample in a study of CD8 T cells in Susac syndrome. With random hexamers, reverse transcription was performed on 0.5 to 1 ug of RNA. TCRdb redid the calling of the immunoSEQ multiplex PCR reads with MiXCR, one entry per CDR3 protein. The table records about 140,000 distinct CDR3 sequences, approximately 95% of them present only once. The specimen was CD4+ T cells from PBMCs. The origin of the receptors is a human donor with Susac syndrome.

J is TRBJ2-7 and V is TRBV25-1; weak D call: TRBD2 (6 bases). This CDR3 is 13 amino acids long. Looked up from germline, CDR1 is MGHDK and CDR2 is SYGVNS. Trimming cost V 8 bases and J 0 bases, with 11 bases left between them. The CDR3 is CASGGLSSYEQYF. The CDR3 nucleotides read TGTGCCAGCGGGGGGTTGAGCTCCTACGAGCAGTACTTC.

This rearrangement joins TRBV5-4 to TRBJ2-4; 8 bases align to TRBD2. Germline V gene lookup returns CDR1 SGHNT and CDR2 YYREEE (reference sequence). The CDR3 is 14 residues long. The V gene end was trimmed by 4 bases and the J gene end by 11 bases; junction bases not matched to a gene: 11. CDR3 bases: TGTGCCAGCAGCACCGCGGGAGGCCAGAGGTTTCAGTACTTC. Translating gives CASSTAGGQRFQYF.

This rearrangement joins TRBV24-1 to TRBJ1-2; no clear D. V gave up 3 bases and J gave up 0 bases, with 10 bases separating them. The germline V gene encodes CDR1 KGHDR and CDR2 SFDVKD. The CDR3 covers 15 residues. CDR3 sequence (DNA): TGTGCCACCAGTGATCCGTCCGGGACTAACTATGGCTACACCTTC. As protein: CATSDPSGTNYGYTF.

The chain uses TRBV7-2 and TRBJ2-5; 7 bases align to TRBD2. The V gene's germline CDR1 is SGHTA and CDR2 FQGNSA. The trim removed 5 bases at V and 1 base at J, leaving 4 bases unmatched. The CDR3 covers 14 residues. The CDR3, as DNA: TGTGCCAGCAGCGCCAGCGGGGCCCAAGAGACCCAGTACTTC. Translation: CASSASGAQETQYF.

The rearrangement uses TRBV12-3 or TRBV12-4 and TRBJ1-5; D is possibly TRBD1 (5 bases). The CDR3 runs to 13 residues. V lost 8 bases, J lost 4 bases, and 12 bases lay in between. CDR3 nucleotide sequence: TGTGCCAGCGCACGCGGGGGAAATCAGCCCCAGCATTTT. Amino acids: CASARGGNQPQHF.

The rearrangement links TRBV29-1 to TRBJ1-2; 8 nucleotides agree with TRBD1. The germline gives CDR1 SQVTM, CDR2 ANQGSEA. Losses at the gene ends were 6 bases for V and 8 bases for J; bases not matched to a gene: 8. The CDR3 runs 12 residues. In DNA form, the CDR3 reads TGCAGCGTATTAAACCCAGGGGGCGGCTACACCTTC. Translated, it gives CSVLNPGGGYTF.

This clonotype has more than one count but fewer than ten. CDR3 nucleotides: TGCGCCAGCAGCTCGAGGGGATTGGACGAGCAGTACTTC. Translating it yields CASSSRGLDEQYF. This chain uses TRBV4-1 with TRBJ2-7; tentatively, D is TRBD1 or TRBD2 (5 bases each). Trimming removed 5 bases at V and 5 bases at J, with 13 bases between. Germline V lookup: CDR1 MGHRA, CDR2 YSYEKL. The CDR3 has 13 residues.

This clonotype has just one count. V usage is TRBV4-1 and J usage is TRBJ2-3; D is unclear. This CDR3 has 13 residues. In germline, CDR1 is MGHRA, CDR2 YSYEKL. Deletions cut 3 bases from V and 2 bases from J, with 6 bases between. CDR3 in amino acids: CASSQTLTDTQYF. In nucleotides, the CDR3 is TGCGCCAGCAGCCAGACCCTCACAGATACGCAGTATTTT.

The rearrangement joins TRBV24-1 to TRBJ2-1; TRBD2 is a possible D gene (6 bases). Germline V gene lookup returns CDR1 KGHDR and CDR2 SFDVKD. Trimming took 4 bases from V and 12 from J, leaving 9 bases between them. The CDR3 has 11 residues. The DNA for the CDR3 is TGTGCCACCAGTGACGCGGGACTGCAGTTCTTC. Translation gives CATSDAGLQFF.

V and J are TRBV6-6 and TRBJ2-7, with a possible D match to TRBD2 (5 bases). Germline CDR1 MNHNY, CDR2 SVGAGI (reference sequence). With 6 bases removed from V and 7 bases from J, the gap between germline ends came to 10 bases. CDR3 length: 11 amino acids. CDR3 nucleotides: TGTGCCAGCAGCGAGCGGAGGGAGCAGTACTTC. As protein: CASSERREQYF.

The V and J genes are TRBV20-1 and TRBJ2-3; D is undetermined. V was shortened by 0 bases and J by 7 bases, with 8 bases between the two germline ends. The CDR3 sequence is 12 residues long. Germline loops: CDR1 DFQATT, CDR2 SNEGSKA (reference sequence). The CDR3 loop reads CSARDPENTQYF. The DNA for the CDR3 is TGCAGTGCTAGAGATCCTGAAAATACGCAGTATTTT.

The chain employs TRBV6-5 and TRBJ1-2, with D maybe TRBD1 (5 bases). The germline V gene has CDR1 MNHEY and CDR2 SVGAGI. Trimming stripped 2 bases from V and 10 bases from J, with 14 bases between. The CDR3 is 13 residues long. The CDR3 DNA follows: TGTGCCAGCAGTTACCCGGCAGGGAACGTCTACACCTTC. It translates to CASSYPAGNVYTF.

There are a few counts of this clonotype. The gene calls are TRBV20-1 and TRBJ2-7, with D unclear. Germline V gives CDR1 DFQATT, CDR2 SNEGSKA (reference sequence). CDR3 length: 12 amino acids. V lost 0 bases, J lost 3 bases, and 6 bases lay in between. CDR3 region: CSARDRSYEQYF. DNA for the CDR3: TGCAGTGCTAGAGATCGGAGCTACGAGCAGTACTTC.

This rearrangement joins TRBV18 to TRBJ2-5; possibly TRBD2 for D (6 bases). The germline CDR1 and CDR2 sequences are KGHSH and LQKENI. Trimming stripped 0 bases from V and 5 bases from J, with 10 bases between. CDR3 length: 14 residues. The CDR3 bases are TGTGCCAGCTCACCACCGACGGGGGTGGAGACCCAGTACTTC. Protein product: CASSPPTGVETQYF. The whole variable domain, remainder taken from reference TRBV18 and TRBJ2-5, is NAGVMQNPRHLVRRRGQEARLRCSPMKGHSHVYWYRQLPEEGLKFMVYLQKENIIDESGMPKERFSAEFPKEGPSILRIQQVVRGDSAAYFCASSPPTGVETQYFGPGTRLLVL.

The CDR3 DNA sequence: TGTGCCAGCAGTTTTGGGGTCCCTGGGGCCAACGTCCTGACTTTC. Residues: CASSFGVPGANVLTF. V and J are TRBV28 and TRBJ2-6; D is unresolved. Per the germline V gene, CDR1 is MDHEN and CDR2 is SYDVKM. With 3 bases removed from V and 2 bases from J, the gap between germline ends came to 8 bases. The CDR3 loop spans 15 amino acids.

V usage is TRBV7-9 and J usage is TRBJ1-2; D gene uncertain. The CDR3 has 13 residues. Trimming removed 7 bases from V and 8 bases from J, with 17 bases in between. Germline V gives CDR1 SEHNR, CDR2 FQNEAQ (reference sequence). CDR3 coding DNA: TGTGCCAGCACCTTGGAGGGTGTTGTCGGCTACACCTTC. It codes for CASTLEGVVGYTF. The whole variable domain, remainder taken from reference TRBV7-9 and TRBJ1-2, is DTGVSQNPRHKITKRGQNVTFRCDPISEHNRLYWYRQTLGQGPEFLTYFQNEAQLEKSRLLSDRFSAERPKGSFSTLEIQRTEQGDSAMYLCASTLEGVVGYTFGSGTRLTVV.

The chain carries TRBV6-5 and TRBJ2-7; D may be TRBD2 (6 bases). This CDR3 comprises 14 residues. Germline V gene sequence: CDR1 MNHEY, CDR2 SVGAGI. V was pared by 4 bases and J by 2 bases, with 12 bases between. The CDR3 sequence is CASSSNRGAYEQYF. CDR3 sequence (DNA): TGTGCCAGCAGTTCGAATCGCGGGGCCTACGAGCAGTACTTC.

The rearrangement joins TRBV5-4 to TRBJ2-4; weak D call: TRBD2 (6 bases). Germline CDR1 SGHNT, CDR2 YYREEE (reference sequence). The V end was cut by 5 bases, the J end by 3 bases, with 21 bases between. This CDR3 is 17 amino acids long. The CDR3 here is CASSSTPSAGIKNIQYF. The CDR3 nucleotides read TGTGCCAGCAGTTCTACCCCTTCCGCGGGAATCAAAAACATTCAGTACTTC.

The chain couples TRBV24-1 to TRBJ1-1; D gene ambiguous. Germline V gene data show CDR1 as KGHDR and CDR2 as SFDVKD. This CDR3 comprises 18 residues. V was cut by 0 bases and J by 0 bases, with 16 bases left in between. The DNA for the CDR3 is TGTGCCACCAGTGATTTGCCACCCCTGGGCATGATGAACACTGAAGCTTTCTTT. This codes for CATSDLPPLGMMNTEAFF.

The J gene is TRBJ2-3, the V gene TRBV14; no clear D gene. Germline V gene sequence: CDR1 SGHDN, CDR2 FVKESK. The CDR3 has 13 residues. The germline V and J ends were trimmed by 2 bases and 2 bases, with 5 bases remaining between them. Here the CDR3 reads CASSQRLTDTQYF. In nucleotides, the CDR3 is TGTGCCAGCAGCCAAAGGCTCACAGATACGCAGTATTTT.

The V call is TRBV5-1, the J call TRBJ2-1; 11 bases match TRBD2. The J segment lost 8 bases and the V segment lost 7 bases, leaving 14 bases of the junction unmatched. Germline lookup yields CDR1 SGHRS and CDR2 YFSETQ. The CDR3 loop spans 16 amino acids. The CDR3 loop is CASHASGRTSRDEQFF. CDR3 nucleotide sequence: TGCGCCAGCCATGCTAGCGGGAGGACAAGCCGGGATGAGCAGTTCTTC.

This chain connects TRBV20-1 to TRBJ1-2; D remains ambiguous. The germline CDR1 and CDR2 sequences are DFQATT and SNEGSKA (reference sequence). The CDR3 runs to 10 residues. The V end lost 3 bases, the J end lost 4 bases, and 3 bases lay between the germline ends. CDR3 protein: CSASLYGYTF. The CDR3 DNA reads TGCAGTGCTAGTCTCTATGGCTACACCTTC.

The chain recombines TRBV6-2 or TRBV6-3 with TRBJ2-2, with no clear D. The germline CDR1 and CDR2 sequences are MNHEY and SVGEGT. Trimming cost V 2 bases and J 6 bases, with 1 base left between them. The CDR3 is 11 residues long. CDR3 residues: CASSYPGELFF. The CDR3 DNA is TGTGCCAGCAGTTACCCCGGGGAGCTGTTTTTT.

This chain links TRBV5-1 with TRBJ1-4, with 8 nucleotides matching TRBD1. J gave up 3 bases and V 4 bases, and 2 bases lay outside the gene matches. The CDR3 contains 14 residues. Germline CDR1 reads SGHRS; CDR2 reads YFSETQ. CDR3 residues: CASSLQGANEKLFF. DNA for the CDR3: TGCGCCAGCAGCCTACAGGGGGCTAATGAAAAACTGTTTTTT.

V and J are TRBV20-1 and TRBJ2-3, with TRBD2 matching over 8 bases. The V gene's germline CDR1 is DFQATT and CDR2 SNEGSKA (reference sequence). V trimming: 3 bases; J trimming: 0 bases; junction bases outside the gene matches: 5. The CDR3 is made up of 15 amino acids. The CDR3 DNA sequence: TGCAGTGCTAGGAGGCCTAGCGGGAGCACAGATACGCAGTATTTT. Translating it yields CSARRPSGSTDTQYF.

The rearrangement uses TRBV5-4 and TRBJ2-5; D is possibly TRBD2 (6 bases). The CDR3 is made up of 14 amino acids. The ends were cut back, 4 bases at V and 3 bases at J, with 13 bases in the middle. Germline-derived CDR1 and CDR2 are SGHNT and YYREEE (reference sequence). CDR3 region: CASSHRTTKETQYF. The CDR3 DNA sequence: TGTGCCAGCAGCCACCGGACTACCAAAGAGACCCAGTACTTC.